A selection of T cell receptor beta chains follows, all from one sample in a study of blood T cell repertoires in COVID-19. Measured with immunoSEQ multiplex PCR; TCRdb has only the in-frame clones, and not every one. The sample lists about 140,000 clones; 75% to 90% were seen once. Specimen: peripheral blood. These receptors were collected from a woman aged 60 to 75 with active COVID-19. Each CDR3 is given without its conserved first and last residue. The order of the fields is V gene, J gene, CDR3 protein.

>TRBV7-9|TRBJ1-1
ASSLVPGSPEAF
>TRBV2|TRBJ2-7
ARGTSGSISYEQY
>TRBV4-1|TRBJ2-7
ASSQAKGPKSESYEQY
>TRBV18|TRBJ2-2
ASSQTSGSTGELF
>TRBV5-4|TRBJ2-7
ASSPRQGYEQY
>TRBV28|TRBJ1-2
ASSFGGNYGYT
>TRBV7-6|TRBJ2-5
ASSLRLAGAETQY
>TRBV19|TRBJ1-4
ASSISAGSRGEKLF
>TRBV28|TRBJ2-3
ASSSWTSGVQDTQY
>TRBV10-2|TRBJ2-1
ASSSGLAGANEQF
>TRBV14|TRBJ1-1
ASSPQASSGAF
>TRBV4-2|TRBJ2-5
ASSQGAGPETQY
>TRBV4-1|TRBJ2-7
ASSATGSPSYEQY
>TRBV11-2|TRBJ2-7
ASSLGSGVGTYEQY
>TRBV28|TRBJ1-1
ASSTGGKMNTEAF
>TRBV19|TRBJ2-1
ASSSYRVSEQF
>TRBV20-1|TRBJ2-5
SANRVETQY
>TRBV9|TRBJ2-5
ASSGGTGGETQY
>TRBV28|TRBJ2-2
ASRRQGAGELF
>TRBV7-2|TRBJ2-3
ASTLSTGVKDTQY
>TRBV5-1|TRBJ2-2
ASSNVQGVGGELF
>TRBV25-1|TRBJ2-2
ASSGRTGFGELF
>TRBV28|TRBJ1-5
ASSLRPGQPQH
>TRBV5-1|TRBJ1-5
ASSGGTVRLGNQPQH
>TRBV10-3|TRBJ2-1
AIKNGEGNEQF
>TRBV5-8|TRBJ2-3
ASSFGLAGATDTQY
>TRBV7-3|TRBJ2-5
ASSPMGLARETQY
>TRBV11-2|TRBJ2-3
ASSLVLAGGPGDTQY
>TRBV2|TRBJ1-6
ASRLTGGSSPLH
>TRBV18|TRBJ2-5
ASSPNLVAGEETQY
>TRBV4-3|TRBJ2-3
ASSWDYNTDTQY
>TRBV7-2|TRBJ2-3
ASSLDPGVADTQY
>TRBV27|TRBJ1-5
ASRPGQVSNQPQH
>TRBV28|TRBJ1-2
ASRRGQVYGYT
>TRBV7-2|TRBJ2-3
ASSFGGSQDTQY
>TRBV7-3|TRBJ2-1
ASSSGGRSENEQF
>TRBV4-2|TRBJ2-7
ASSQDPGGEYEQY
>TRBV18|TRBJ2-5
ASSPLGGHLTETQY
>TRBV5-1|TRBJ1-2
ASSLVGTVNYGYT
>TRBV4-1|TRBJ2-1
ASSQPRLAPRGEQF
>TRBV19|TRBJ2-3
ASSHPRRDTQY
>TRBV7-7|TRBJ2-2
ASSPGLAGSLIGELF
>TRBV27|TRBJ2-1
ASRQDRGLGEQF
>TRBV14|TRBJ2-3
ASSPELALARDTQY
>TRBV3-1/TRBV3-2|TRBJ2-7
ASSHTGTVPYEQY
>TRBV28|TRBJ2-5
ASSLRTGGAFRETQY
>TRBV20-1|TRBJ2-1
SASRQLYNEQF
>TRBV6-2/TRBV6-3|TRBJ2-7
ASSYAGQAYEQY
>TRBV7-9|TRBJ2-2
ASSIHRGLLAGELF
>TRBV28|TRBJ1-1
ASSLSGTGGTEAF
>TRBV24-1|TRBJ1-2
ATSDFSAGTGYGYT
>TRBV10-2|TRBJ1-1
ASSDGDRFRDTEAF
>TRBV7-9|TRBJ2-2
ASSLLAGGSGELF